This T cell receptor (beta chain) stems from a study of CD8 T cells in ankylosing spondylitis. Study-level results: The study looked at matched synovial fluid samples from ankylosing spondylitis patients. Disease-linked clones were reported to be significantly enriched there.

Trimming removed 3 bases at V and 2 bases at J, with 16 bases between. Germline V gene data show CDR1 as SGHNT and CDR2 as YYREEE (reference sequence). CDR3 length: 16 residues. Via MiXCR, TCRdb re-called the 5' RACE reads, giving one row per CDR3 protein. The sample has around 250,000 distinct CDR3 sequences, about 10% seen once. In regard to this clonotype: Its target is unknown.

The source material was blood, either unsorted or a sorted T cell fraction (not recorded which). This sequence was found in a male donor with ankylosing spondylitis or in good health (not recorded which). This chain connects TRBV5-4 to TRBJ2-3; D remains unclear. DNA for the CDR3: TGTGCCAGCAGCTCGGAAGGTGGGGAAACCACAGATACGCAGTATTTT. Translated, it gives CASSSEGGETTDTQYF.